This paragraph covers one T cell receptor beta chain sequence. Both iRepertoire HTBI primers and Arm-PCR of CDR3 regions were used to build the TCR beta libraries. TCRdb used MiXCR to reprocess the multiplex PCR reads, holding one entry per CDR3 protein. This repertoire shows roughly 350,000 distinct CDR3 sequences, 15% to 20% found once; its top ten account for 25% to 30%. The time point is: newly diagnosed GD, antithyroid drugs for less than 3 months. Generation of the TCR library employed RNA extracted from PBMCs. The source of the sample is a study of regulatory T cells in long-lasting Graves disease. V was pared by 2 bases and J by 0 bases, with 17 bases between. The CDR3 totals 18 residues. CDR1 is MNHEY and CDR2 is SMNVEV in the germline V gene (reference sequence). These data also featured in a second study, about T cells in Graves' hyperthyroidism and ophthalmopathy. This second study says: The HTBI primer set drove a first-round RT-PCR of the TCR CDR3. Ophthalmopathy cases were set apart from stable hyperthyroidism by a 13 V-J model.

This chain uses TRBV27 with TRBJ2-4, with a tentative D call TRBD1 (6 bases). This TCR derives from a man in his forties or fifties with Graves disease. Sequenced here: peripheral blood mononuclear cells (PBMCs), sampled at new diagnosis, from a patient treated with antithyroid drugs. The CDR3 DNA follows: TGTGCCAGCAGTTTAAAGGCCGGTTGGGGGCTAGCCAAAAACATTCAGTACTTC. Its protein product is CASSLKAGWGLAKNIQYF.